The rows below give T cell receptor beta chains drawn from one sample of a study of radiotherapy plus CTLA-4 blockade in lung cancer. Using immunoSEQ multiplex PCR, the repertoire was profiled, and TCRdb retains in-frame clones only, with some absent. Here the sample spans about 95,000 clones, around 82% being singletons. Here the sequenced sample was peripheral blood, taken from a patient treated with radiotherapy plus ipilimumab. The receptor set was obtained from a human donor with non-small cell lung cancer who had stable disease on radiotherapy plus ipilimumab. The CDR3 runs from the conserved cysteine through the conserved F or W. D genes are given only for firm matches. Clone size, where shown, is once, few, many, or a class for clones that have expanded.

j_call: TRBJ1-5; d_call: TRBD1; v_call: TRBV5-6; clone_size: .; cdr3_aa: CASSFKGAGQPQHF; cdr3_nt: TGTGCCAGCAGCTTCAAGGGGGCAGGGCAGCCCCAGCATTTT
j_call: TRBJ2-7; d_call: .; v_call: TRBV5-1; clone_size: .; cdr3_aa: CASSLVRGLTYEQYF; cdr3_nt: TGCGCCAGCAGCTTGGTGAGGGGCCTGACCTACGAGCAGTACTTC
j_call: TRBJ2-1; d_call: TRBD2; v_call: TRBV6-1; clone_size: .; cdr3_aa: CASSQRGGSYNEQFF; cdr3_nt: TGTGCCAGCAGTCAGCGGGGGGGCTCCTACAATGAGCAGTTCTTC
j_call: TRBJ1-3; d_call: TRBD1; v_call: TRBV28; clone_size: .; cdr3_aa: CATDTPGGGSIYF; cdr3_nt: TGTGCCACCGACACCCCAGGGGGCGGCTCCATATATTTT
j_call: TRBJ1-2; d_call: .; v_call: TRBV20-1; clone_size: .; cdr3_aa: CRARAGNGYTF; cdr3_nt: TGCAGGGCCCGGGCGGGCAATGGCTACACCTTC
j_call: TRBJ2-7; d_call: .; v_call: TRBV29-1; clone_size: .; cdr3_aa: CSAGEGSYEQYF; cdr3_nt: TGCAGCGCTGGCGAGGGCTCCTACGAGCAGTACTTC
j_call: TRBJ2-7; d_call: .; v_call: TRBV6-1; clone_size: once; cdr3_aa: CASSEGQGTYEQYF; cdr3_nt: TGTGCCAGCAGTGAAGGTCAGGGTACCTACGAGCAGTACTTC
j_call: TRBJ1-6; d_call: TRBD1; v_call: TRBV6-1; clone_size: .; cdr3_aa: CASSSASGGNSPLHF; cdr3_nt: TGTGCCAGCAGTTCGGCCTCAGGGGGGAATTCACCCCTCCACTTT
j_call: TRBJ2-7; d_call: TRBD1; v_call: TRBV2; clone_size: .; cdr3_aa: CASSDVGLPGGEQYF; cdr3_nt: TGTGCCAGCAGTGATGTGGGGCTCCCAGGGGGCGAGCAGTACTTC
j_call: TRBJ2-2; d_call: .; v_call: TRBV7-9; clone_size: .; cdr3_aa: CASTLYTGELFF; cdr3_nt: TGTGCCAGCACCCTCTACACCGGGGAGCTGTTTTTT
j_call: TRBJ1-4; d_call: .; v_call: TRBV28; clone_size: .; cdr3_aa: CASRRPGAKNEKLFF; cdr3_nt: TGTGCCAGCAGACGACCCGGAGCCAAAAATGAAAAACTGTTTTTT
j_call: TRBJ2-7; d_call: TRBD1; v_call: TRBV10-3; clone_size: .; cdr3_aa: CAISETWDSYEQYF; cdr3_nt: TGTGCCATCAGTGAGACCTGGGACAGCTACGAGCAGTACTTC
j_call: TRBJ2-1; d_call: TRBD1; v_call: TRBV19; clone_size: .; cdr3_aa: CASTRGTGGYNEQFF; cdr3_nt: TGTGCCAGTACCAGGGGGACAGGGGGCTACAATGAGCAGTTCTTC
j_call: TRBJ2-7; d_call: TRBD2; v_call: TRBV2; clone_size: .; cdr3_aa: CAITTLEASGSYEQYF; cdr3_nt: TGTGCCATTACGACCTTGGAGGCTAGCGGCTCCTACGAGCAGTACTTC
j_call: TRBJ2-1; d_call: .; v_call: TRBV30; clone_size: .; cdr3_aa: CAWGGRDEQFF; cdr3_nt: TGTGCCTGGGGGGGAAGGGATGAGCAGTTCTTC
j_call: TRBJ1-2; d_call: TRBD1; v_call: TRBV5-1; clone_size: .; cdr3_aa: CASSFTGEPSYGYTF; cdr3_nt: TGCGCCAGCAGTTTTACAGGGGAGCCGAGCTATGGCTACACCTTC
j_call: TRBJ2-2; d_call: .; v_call: TRBV18; clone_size: once; cdr3_aa: CASSPPFGGGGTGELFF; cdr3_nt: TGTGCCAGCTCACCACCGTTTGGAGGGGGCGGCACCGGGGAGCTGTTTTTT
j_call: TRBJ2-5; d_call: .; v_call: TRBV11-2; clone_size: .; cdr3_aa: CASSLEETQYF; cdr3_nt: TGTGCCAGCAGCCTAGAAGAGACCCAGTACTTC
j_call: TRBJ1-1; d_call: .; v_call: TRBV9; clone_size: few; cdr3_aa: CASSSGHMNTEAFF; cdr3_nt: TGTGCCAGCAGCTCCGGACACATGAACACTGAAGCTTTCTTT
j_call: TRBJ2-1; d_call: TRBD1; v_call: TRBV7-3; clone_size: .; cdr3_aa: CASSLAPAGTGDEQFF; cdr3_nt: TGTGCCAGCAGCTTAGCCCCTGCCGGGACAGGGGATGAGCAGTTCTTC
j_call: TRBJ1-5; d_call: .; v_call: TRBV15; clone_size: .; cdr3_aa: CATSRGGDRSNQPQHF; cdr3_nt: TGTGCCACCAGCAGAGGAGGTGACAGAAGCAATCAGCCCCAGCATTTT
j_call: TRBJ1-4; d_call: .; v_call: TRBV5-1; clone_size: once; cdr3_aa: CASSVQGNEKLFF; cdr3_nt: TGCGCCAGCAGCGTACAGGGTAATGAAAAACTGTTTTTT
j_call: TRBJ2-7; d_call: TRBD1; v_call: TRBV7-2; clone_size: .; cdr3_aa: CASSFYRGKGYEQYF; cdr3_nt: TGTGCCAGCAGCTTTTACAGGGGGAAAGGATACGAGCAGTACTTC
j_call: TRBJ1-3; d_call: .; v_call: TRBV15; clone_size: .; cdr3_aa: CATSQDRISGNTIYF; cdr3_nt: TGTGCCACCAGCCAAGACCGCATCTCTGGAAACACCATATATTTT
j_call: TRBJ2-7; d_call: .; v_call: TRBV9; clone_size: .; cdr3_aa: CASSVEGAREQYF; cdr3_nt: TGTGCCAGCAGCGTAGAAGGGGCGCGCGAGCAGTACTTC
j_call: TRBJ2-2; d_call: .; v_call: TRBV9; clone_size: .; cdr3_aa: CASSVGNLGVTGELFF; cdr3_nt: TGTGCCAGCAGCGTAGGGAACCTCGGGGTGACCGGGGAGCTGTTTTTT
j_call: TRBJ2-7; d_call: .; v_call: TRBV9; clone_size: .; cdr3_aa: CASSVGGQGYEQYF; cdr3_nt: TGTGCCAGCAGCGTAGGGGGGCAGGGGTACGAGCAGTACTTC
j_call: TRBJ2-2; d_call: TRBD1; v_call: TRBV30; clone_size: .; cdr3_aa: CAWETPGTGDTGELFF; cdr3_nt: TGTGCCTGGGAAACCCCCGGGACAGGGGACACCGGGGAGCTGTTTTTT
j_call: TRBJ1-5; d_call: .; v_call: TRBV11-1; clone_size: once; cdr3_aa: CASRSSRADQPQHF; cdr3_nt: TGTGCCAGCAGGTCCTCGCGGGCGGATCAGCCCCAGCATTTT
j_call: TRBJ1-1; d_call: .; v_call: TRBV20-1; clone_size: .; cdr3_aa: CRALGDTEAFF; cdr3_nt: TGCAGGGCGTTGGGGGACACTGAAGCTTTCTTT
j_call: TRBJ2-2; d_call: .; v_call: TRBV2; clone_size: few; cdr3_aa: CASSETGELFF; cdr3_nt: TGTGCCAGCAGTGAGACCGGGGAGCTGTTTTTT
j_call: TRBJ2-3; d_call: .; v_call: TRBV19; clone_size: .; cdr3_aa: CASSIGGSPTDTQYF; cdr3_nt: TGTGCCAGTAGTATAGGGGGGTCCCCCACAGATACGCAGTATTTT
j_call: TRBJ1-1; d_call: .; v_call: TRBV6-5; clone_size: few; cdr3_aa: CASSTLLNTEAFF; cdr3_nt: TGTGCCAGCAGCACATTATTGAACACTGAAGCTTTCTTT
j_call: TRBJ2-5; d_call: TRBD1; v_call: TRBV7-2; clone_size: few; cdr3_aa: CASSTGTAETQYF; cdr3_nt: TGTGCCAGCAGCACTGGGACAGCAGAGACCCAGTACTTC
j_call: TRBJ2-5; d_call: .; v_call: TRBV18; clone_size: .; cdr3_aa: CASSPTLQETQYF; cdr3_nt: TGTGCCAGCTCACCTACCCTACAAGAGACCCAGTACTTC
j_call: TRBJ2-3; d_call: .; v_call: TRBV28; clone_size: .; cdr3_aa: CASSLPGVLGDTQYF; cdr3_nt: TGTGCCAGCAGTTTACCGGGGGTCCTGGGGGATACGCAGTATTTT
j_call: TRBJ1-5; d_call: .; v_call: TRBV11-2; clone_size: .; cdr3_aa: CASSLPGGRGISQPQHF; cdr3_nt: TGTGCCAGCAGCCTCCCTGGTGGCAGGGGAATAAGTCAGCCCCAGCATTTT
j_call: TRBJ2-5; d_call: TRBD1; v_call: TRBV27; clone_size: once; cdr3_aa: CASSLNGGQGGREAQYF; cdr3_nt: TGTGCCAGCAGTTTAAATGGGGGACAGGGGGGAAGAGAGGCCCAGTACTTC
j_call: TRBJ1-2; d_call: .; v_call: TRBV6-1; clone_size: .; cdr3_aa: CASRGDGYNYGYTF; cdr3_nt: TGTGCCAGCAGAGGGGACGGTTATAACTATGGCTACACCTTC
j_call: TRBJ1-1; d_call: TRBD1; v_call: TRBV28; clone_size: few; cdr3_aa: CASSWKGAAFF; cdr3_nt: TGTGCCAGCAGTTGGAAGGGGGCAGCTTTCTTT
j_call: TRBJ2-7; d_call: TRBD1; v_call: TRBV15; clone_size: .; cdr3_aa: CATSRDIEDRGNYEQYF; cdr3_nt: TGTGCCACCAGCAGAGATATTGAGGACAGGGGAAACTACGAGCAGTACTTC
j_call: TRBJ2-1; d_call: TRBD1; v_call: TRBV28; clone_size: .; cdr3_aa: CATRQGAVNEQFF; cdr3_nt: TGTGCCACCAGACAGGGGGCCGTCAATGAGCAGTTCTTC